This section outlines one T cell receptor beta chain sequence together with its context. What it recognizes is unknown. The PCR made use of 60 Vbeta and 13 Jbeta primers. Generated by immunoSEQ multiplex PCR, the TCRdb table keeps only in-frame clones and is missing some. In the table there are over 200,000 clones, under 70% of which are singletons. This sample is part of a study of cytomegalovirus exposure and HLA in healthy donors. Study-wide findings and caveats: CMV antigen specificity of a few CMV-associated chains was confirmed in vitro.

Germline V gene lookup returns CDR1 SGHTA and CDR2 FQGNSA. V lost 2 bases to trimming and J lost 8 bases, with 12 bases between them. The CDR3 contains 13 residues. This clonotype originated in a man in his forties in good health and CMV-seropositive. Sequencing was carried out using PBMCs. The chain has TRBV7-2 and TRBJ1-2, with D maybe TRBD1 (6 bases). Here the CDR3 DNA reads TGTGCCAGCAGCTTAAACCGACAGGAAGGCTACACCTTC. Translating gives CASSLNRQEGYTF.